These T cell receptor beta chains were read from a single sample in a study of T cells in tuberculosis. Data came from immunoSEQ multiplex PCR; TCRdb stores just in-frame clones and leaves some out. Of tens of thousands of clones listed, roughly 94% are singletons. The sample was PBMCs, taken at tuberculosis diagnosis. These receptors all stem from an adult with tuberculosis. Some clones in this sample may be carry-over from other donors' samples. Both conserved end residues are part of each CDR3. D genes are given only for firm matches. Size is stated for part of the rows, as once, few or many counts, or as a class when the clone is expanded.

CDR3aa | CDR3nt | j_gene | abundance | d_gene | v_gene
CASSENLNEQFF | TGTGCCAGCAGCGAAAACTTGAATGAGCAGTTCTTC | TRBJ2-1 | - | - | TRBV9
CASSYLQGMNTEAFF | TGTGCCAGCAGTTACCTCCAGGGGATGAACACTGAAGCTTTCTTT | TRBJ1-1 | once | - | TRBV6-6
CASSESTGLGYTF | TGCGCCAGCAGTGAGTCTACAGGGCTTGGCTACACCTTC | TRBJ1-2 | - | - | TRBV10-1
CASSQDGDYRTYSNTGELFF | TGCGCCAGCAGCCAAGATGGGGACTACAGGACCTACTCGAACACCGGGGAGCTGTTTTTT | TRBJ2-2 | - | TRBD2 | TRBV4-1
CASSLGGGQLYEQYF | TGCGCCAGCAGCTTGGGAGGCGGGCAGCTGTACGAGCAGTACTTC | TRBJ2-7 | - | - | TRBV5-1
CSVTGGGNEKLFF | TGCAGCGTTACAGGGGGAGGTAATGAAAAACTGTTTTTT | TRBJ1-4 | - | TRBD1 | TRBV29-1
CASSLSGSSTDTQYF | TGTGCCAGCAGCTTATCGGGGTCTAGCACAGATACGCAGTATTTT | TRBJ2-3 | - | - | TRBV7-2
CASKMTGNPSYGYTF | TGCGCCAGCAAAATGACAGGGAATCCCTCCTATGGCTACACCTTC | TRBJ1-2 | - | TRBD1 | TRBV5-1
CASSPLGQGRGTDTQYF | TGTGCCAGCTCACCCTTAGGACAGGGGAGGGGTACAGATACGCAGTATTTT | TRBJ2-3 | - | TRBD1 | TRBV18
CASSRRQHADEQYF | TGTGCCAGCAGTCGTCGACAGCACGCAGACGAGCAGTACTTC | TRBJ2-7 | - | - | TRBV7-8
CASSLTSGGPYEQYF | TGTGCCAGCAGCTTAACTAGCGGGGGTCCATACGAGCAGTACTTC | TRBJ2-7 | - | TRBD2 | TRBV7-2
CASSLGTGDNEQFF | TGCGCCAGCAGCTTGGGAACAGGGGACAATGAGCAGTTCTTC | TRBJ2-1 | - | TRBD1 | TRBV5-1
CASTSGQGTGELFF | TGTGCCAGCACTTCCGGACAGGGCACCGGGGAGCTGTTTTTT | TRBJ2-2 | - | TRBD1 | TRBV6-5
CSVENPLSYNEQFF | TGCAGCGTTGAAAACCCCCTATCCTACAATGAGCAGTTCTTC | TRBJ2-1 | - | - | TRBV29-1
CASSVGQGNPYGYTF | TGTGCCAGCAGCGTAGGACAGGGGAACCCCTATGGCTACACCTTC | TRBJ1-2 | - | TRBD1 | TRBV9
CASSVVGGSDEQFF | TGTGCCAGCAGCGTAGTAGGGGGAAGCGATGAGCAGTTCTTC | TRBJ2-1 | few | - | TRBV9
CASSLRDRESEAFF | TGTGCCAGCAGCCTCCGGGACAGGGAAAGTGAAGCTTTCTTT | TRBJ1-1 | - | TRBD1 | TRBV5-4
CASCAAGNYNEQFF | TGTGCCAGCTGTGCGGCGGGAAACTACAATGAGCAGTTCTTC | TRBJ2-1 | - | - | TRBV6-1
CASSLRTPYNEKLFF | TGCGCCAGCAGCTTAAGGACACCTTATAATGAAAAACTGTTTTTT | TRBJ1-4 | - | - | TRBV5-1
CASSTGLNNEQFF | TGTGCCAGCAGTACAGGGTTAAACAATGAGCAGTTCTTC | TRBJ2-1 | - | - | TRBV2
CASSFGTADMNTEAFF | TGTGCCAGCAGCTTTGGCACAGCTGATATGAACACTGAAGCTTTCTTT | TRBJ1-1 | - | - | TRBV7-2
CASSEQSLYRYNSPLHF | TGTGCCAGCAGTGAACAATCCCTTTACAGATATAATTCACCCCTCCACTTT | TRBJ1-6 | - | - | TRBV2
CASSFGTGGYEQYF | TGTGCCAGCAGCTTCGGGACAGGGGGCTACGAGCAGTACTTC | TRBJ2-7 | - | TRBD1 | TRBV7-2
CASSLGEGYEQYF | TGTGCCAGCAGCTTGGGGGAGGGTTACGAGCAGTACTTC | TRBJ2-7 | - | TRBD2 | TRBV13
CASRRTGTVSYEQYF | TGTGCCAGCAGAAGGACCGGGACAGTATCCTACGAGCAGTACTTC | TRBJ2-7 | - | TRBD1 | TRBV6-5
CSVDSFGEQFF | TGCAGCGTCGACTCCTTCGGTGAGCAGTTCTTC | TRBJ2-1 | once | - | TRBV29-1
CAWSVPRRAGGRNEQFF | TGTGCCTGGAGTGTACCCCGCAGGGCGGGGGGTCGCAATGAGCAGTTCTTC | TRBJ2-1 | - | TRBD2 | TRBV30
CAISDGMSSYEQYF | TGTGCCATCAGTGACGGGATGAGCTCCTACGAGCAGTACTTC | TRBJ2-7 | - | - | TRBV10-3
CASSYKRGGYYEQYF | TGTGCCAGCAGTTACAAGCGGGGGGGCTATTACGAGCAGTACTTC | TRBJ2-7 | - | TRBD2 | TRBV6-5
CASSLPSSGGTDTQYF | TGCGCCAGCAGCTTACCCTCTAGCGGGGGCACAGATACGCAGTATTTT | TRBJ2-3 | - | TRBD2 | TRBV5-1
CASSSGTGKTGELFF | TGCGCCAGCAGCTCGGGGACAGGGAAAACCGGGGAGCTGTTTTTT | TRBJ2-2 | - | TRBD1 | TRBV5-1
CASSIGARDTEAFF | TGTGCCAGTAGTATAGGGGCGCGGGACACTGAAGCTTTCTTT | TRBJ1-1 | - | - | TRBV19